This is a list of T cell receptor beta chains from one sample in a study of blood T cell repertoires in COVID-19. TCRdb's table, derived via immunoSEQ multiplex PCR, lists solely in-frame clones and lacks some. The sample carries some 42,000 clones, just under 85% recorded once. Sequencing was done on a sample of peripheral blood. Every receptor here comes from a man aged 50 or older with active COVID-19. Both conserved end residues are part of each CDR3. A D gene is named only where the DNA matches it firmly. Rows give clone size only sometimes, using once, few, many, or a class for an expanded clone.

V gene	D gene	clone size	CDR3 length	J gene	CDR3 protein	CDR3 DNA
TRBV5-4	NA	NA	13	TRBJ2-1	CASSPLASGEQFF	TGTGCCAGCAGCCCCCTAGCATCAGGTGAGCAGTTCTTC
TRBV7-2	NA	NA	14	TRBJ1-2	CASSSRGLNYGYTF	TGTGCCAGCAGCTCCAGAGGTCTAAACTATGGCTACACCTTC
TRBV2	NA	NA	16	TRBJ2-4	CASSERLALAKNIQYF	TGTGCCAGCAGTGAGAGGCTAGCGTTAGCCAAAAACATTCAGTACTTC
TRBV6-4	TRBD2	NA	15	TRBJ2-2	CASSSTSGNTGELFF	TGTGCCAGCAGTTCTACTAGCGGCAACACCGGGGAGCTGTTTTTT
TRBV5-6	NA	NA	12	TRBJ1-2	CASSQVGYGYTF	TGTGCCAGCAGCCAGGTTGGCTATGGCTACACCTTC
TRBV12-5	NA	NA	13	TRBJ1-5	CASAWGGKEPQHF	TGTGCTAGTGCCTGGGGGGGGAAGGAGCCCCAGCATTTT
TRBV6-4	TRBD2	NA	16	TRBJ2-3	CASSEIAGVSTDTQYF	TGTGCCAGCAGTGAAATAGCGGGGGTTAGCACAGATACGCAGTATTTT
TRBV7-2	NA	NA	13	TRBJ1-1	CASSLESRTEAFF	TGTGCCAGCAGCTTAGAGTCGAGGACTGAAGCTTTCTTT
TRBV7-8	TRBD1	NA	16	TRBJ1-5	CASSLGQGYSNQPQHF	TGTGCCAGCAGCTTGGGACAGGGGTATAGCAATCAGCCCCAGCATTTT
TRBV14	NA	NA	14	TRBJ2-2	CASSQHRATGELFF	TGTGCCAGCAGCCAGCACAGAGCCACCGGGGAGCTGTTTTTT
TRBV5-4	NA	once	14	TRBJ2-2	CASSWATETGELFF	TGTGCCAGCAGCTGGGCGACAGAGACCGGGGAGCTGTTTTTT
TRBV7-3	NA	few	14	TRBJ1-6	CASSSDLGNSPLHF	TGTGCCAGCAGCTCCGACCTCGGGAACTCACCCCTCCACTTT
TRBV6-1	NA	few	16	TRBJ1-4	CASSVLSVATNEKLFF	TGTGCCAGCAGTGTCCTATCCGTTGCAACTAATGAAAAACTGTTTTTT
TRBV20-1	NA	NA	11	TRBJ2-5	CSASLEETQYF	TGCAGTGCTAGTCTAGAGGAGACCCAGTACTTC
TRBV11-2	NA	NA	17	TRBJ1-4	CASSPPGGRGGSEKLFF	TGTGCCAGCAGCCCCCCGGGGGGAAGAGGGGGAAGTGAAAAACTGTTTTTT
TRBV28	TRBD2	NA	15	TRBJ2-5	CASSPPSGSMETQYF	TGTGCCAGCAGTCCTCCGAGCGGGAGCATGGAGACCCAGTACTTC
TRBV6-2/TRBV6-3	NA	NA	13	TRBJ2-5	CASSYSAEETQYF	TGTGCCAGCAGTTACTCCGCCGAGGAGACCCAGTACTTC
TRBV5-1	NA	NA	14	TRBJ1-4	CASSTNANNEKLFF	TGCGCCAGCAGCACAAACGCCAATAATGAAAAACTGTTTTTT
TRBV9	TRBD1	NA	15	TRBJ2-5	CASSQRTGGPETQYF	TGTGCCAGCAGCCAGAGGACAGGGGGCCCGGAGACCCAGTACTTC
TRBV4-3	NA	medium-sized	15	TRBJ2-3	CASSHAAGISDTQYF	TGCGCCAGCAGCCATGCCGCCGGGATTTCAGATACGCAGTATTTT
TRBV29-1	NA	NA	14	TRBJ1-5	CSAIPTGPSQPQHF	TGCAGCGCAATACCCACAGGGCCCAGCCAGCCCCAGCATTTT
TRBV4-1	TRBD2	NA	15	TRBJ2-5	CASSQALAGVVTQYF	TGCGCCAGCAGCCAAGCACTAGCGGGAGTCGTGACCCAGTACTTC
TRBV6-5	NA	NA	15	TRBJ1-1	CASSYSYRKNTEAFF	TGTGCCAGCAGTTACTCTTACAGAAAGAACACTGAAGCTTTCTTT
TRBV5-1	NA	NA	17	TRBJ2-7	CASSLGITIGRGYEQYF	TGCGCCAGCAGCTTGGGGATTACTATCGGCAGGGGCTACGAGCAGTACTTC
TRBV5-5	TRBD1	NA	16	TRBJ2-7	CASSFSDRQGAHEQYF	TGTGCCAGCAGCTTTAGTGACCGACAGGGGGCTCACGAGCAGTACTTC
TRBV3-1/TRBV3-2	NA	NA	13	TRBJ1-3	CASSQRQGNTIYF	TGTGCCAGCAGCCAGAGACAGGGAAACACCATATATTTT
TRBV7-9	TRBD1	NA	14	TRBJ1-5	CASSLEGAGQPQHF	TGTGCCAGCAGCTTAGAGGGGGCGGGTCAGCCCCAGCATTTT
TRBV3-1/TRBV3-2	TRBD2	NA	17	TRBJ2-2	CASSRPGTSGIAGELFF	TGTGCCAGCAGCCGCCCCGGGACTAGCGGGATCGCCGGGGAGCTGTTTTTT
TRBV7-9	TRBD2	NA	18	TRBJ2-7	CASSQPGTSGGFVYEQYF	TGTGCCAGCAGCCAACCCGGGACTAGCGGGGGTTTTGTGTACGAGCAGTACTTC
TRBV29-1	TRBD2	NA	12	TRBJ2-5	CSVLAGPETQYF	TGCAGCGTCCTAGCGGGACCGGAGACCCAGTACTTC
TRBV7-4	TRBD2	NA	17	TRBJ2-1	CASSGRTGTSLGNEQFF	TGTGCCAGCAGCGGGAGGACCGGGACTAGCCTCGGCAATGAGCAGTTCTTC
TRBV14	TRBD2	NA	17	TRBJ2-2	CASSLTGTRLSAGELFF	TGTGCCAGCAGCCTAACCGGGACTAGATTGTCGGCCGGGGAGCTGTTTTTT
TRBV30	NA	few	14	TRBJ2-5	CAWSIGVMKETQYF	TGTGCCTGGAGTATAGGGGTTATGAAAGAGACCCAGTACTTC
TRBV4-2	NA	once	12	TRBJ2-1	CASRDSNNEQFF	TGTGCCAGCCGGGATTCGAACAATGAGCAGTTCTTC
TRBV29-1	NA	NA	13	TRBJ2-3	CSAEGGARRTQYF	TGCAGCGCCGAGGGGGGGGCGCGTCGTACGCAGTATTTT
TRBV30	TRBD1	once	15	TRBJ2-7	CAWSGDRGYSYEQYF	TGTGCCTGGAGTGGCGACAGGGGTTACTCCTACGAGCAGTACTTC
TRBV10-2	NA	NA	12	TRBJ2-2	CASSAVGGELFF	TGCGCCAGCAGTGCGGTTGGCGGGGAGCTGTTTTTT
TRBV18	NA	once	11	TRBJ2-1	CASSPGHEQFF	TGTGCCAGCTCACCGGGCCATGAGCAGTTCTTC
TRBV10-3	TRBD1	NA	16	TRBJ1-6	CAISESGGTGGSPLHF	TGTGCCATCAGTGAGTCGGGGGGGACAGGGGGTTCACCCCTCCACTTT
TRBV6-5	NA	NA	15	TRBJ1-5	CASRLSETSNQPQHF	TGTGCCAGCAGACTCTCCGAAACGAGCAATCAGCCCCAGCATTTT
TRBV6-2/TRBV6-3	TRBD2	NA	14	TRBJ2-7	CASSKIAGAYEQYF	TGTGCCAGCAGTAAAATAGCGGGTGCCTACGAGCAGTACTTC
TRBV7-6	NA	once	15	TRBJ1-4	CASSLALGGPEKLFF	TGTGCCAGCAGCTTAGCGCTCGGGGGGCCTGAAAAACTGTTTTTT
TRBV5-1	NA	NA	14	TRBJ1-1	CASSLTGLSTEAFF	TGCGCCAGCAGCTTGACGGGTTTGAGCACTGAAGCTTTCTTT
TRBV5-1	TRBD2	NA	16	TRBJ2-5	CASSQLAGGPGETQYF	TGCGCCAGCAGCCAACTAGCGGGAGGGCCCGGAGAGACCCAGTACTTC
TRBV9	NA	NA	15	TRBJ2-7	CASSGRRGSIDEQYF	TGTGCCAGCAGCGGTCGGAGGGGTAGTATCGACGAGCAGTACTTC